This T cell receptor (beta chain) was documented in a study of T cell responses to AZD1222 COVID-19 vaccine (dated by TCRdb to about 2021). In terms of the full investigation: A total of 230 to 250 trial participants underwent TCR sequencing, of whom roughly 210 had received two doses of AZD1222 and some 26 had received two doses of the MenACWY control vaccine. Trial participants were enrolled by age into 18-55, 56-69 and 70-plus year subgroups, with approximately 150, 28 and 58 TCR-sequenced participants respectively.

General study outcomes and caveats: Nearly half of unique spike-specific TCRs reportedly recognized epitopes outside regions mutated in the B.1.351 and B.1.1.7 variants. No day 14 peak-response samples were available, so repertoires were characterized only after the peak T cell response. The whole spike protein was spanned by vaccine-associated CD4 TCRs, and dominant responses were seen in regions 160-218 and 743-854. Most participants were white British and females outnumbered males, and the authors suggested that clonal diversity may have been underestimated. Conclusions about previously exposed vaccinees are limited, since just a handful of AZD1222 recipients were seropositive for SARS-CoV-2 at baseline. The 56-69-year group was small, and its depth increase did not reach significance, likely because of low power. After two AZD1222 doses, spike-specific TCR breadth and depth were significantly higher than at day 0 and than in MenACWY recipients.

The time point label on this specimen signifies: about 28 days (+/-7) after the second vaccine dose. AZD1222 recipients given second doses at about 4 weeks or at about 12 weeks were pooled, since spike-specific TCR depth and breadth were not found to differ between the two schedules. Vaccinee samples came from UK trials COV001 and COV002, including a single-blind randomized controlled phase 2/3 trial of AZD1222 (ChAdOx1 nCoV-19) in healthy adults. For TCRbeta chain sequencing, PBMC samples were collected from trial participants at day 0 and at day 28 after the second dose. According to the germline V gene, CDR1 reads KGHSH and CDR2 reads LQKENI. Spanning cysteine to phenylalanine, the CDR3 consists of 14 amino acids. Only the CDR3 portion is preserved as DNA: 42 bases, with reading frame beginning at the first base. V is cut back by 3 bases and J by 7 bases, with 2 bases in the junction unmatched.

Comment on this clone: Its binding antigen is unknown. No base quality values were provided; no much bigger clone lies one nucleotide off.

The CDR3 regions of human TCRbeta chains were analyzed by immunosequencing. In the authors' own workflow: TCRs in the repertoires were compared against a reference library of SARS-CoV-2-specific TCRs that had been generated with the MIRA antigen-specificity platform. Breadth meant the fraction of unique TCRs that were SARS-CoV-2-associated, whereas depth meant the fraction of total T cells that were SARS-CoV-2-associated. Each spike-specific TCR was assigned to its reactive spike region and to a CD4 or CD8 class using the MIRA data. Log10-transformed breadth and depth values were compared by one-way ANOVA with Sidak's multiple comparisons tests. Entries here come from immuneACCESS through TCRdb and include only in-frame sequences with V and J called. Some clones fail to appear in such tables; in the studies checked, an unresolved V gene covers under half of the shortfall, and the cause of the remainder is unknown. The V and J calls and clone size were taken over from that table, and D and trimming were inferred from the DNA. This sample is represented by about 130,000 clones; roughly nine tenths of them were singletons. The ten largest account for around a tenth of the sample.

The chain links TRBV18 with TRBJ2-1, and 11 bases in between align with TRBD2. The sample was peripheral blood, taken 28 days after the second AZD1222 dose. The origin of this receptor is an adult who received the AZD1222 COVID-19 vaccine. The DNA sequence is given as TGTGCCAGCTCACCTCGGACTAGCGGGAATGAGCAGTTCTTC. It translates as CASSPRTSGNEQFF.